This TCR beta chain was captured in a study of T cells in Graves' hyperthyroidism and ophthalmopathy. Used for diagnoses were clinical symptoms, serum thyroxine and TRAb, thyroid ultrasound and orbital computed tomography. This CDR3 has 13 amino acids. V lost 5 bases to trimming and J lost 3 bases, with 11 bases between them. Germline V gene lookup returns CDR1 SGHTA and CDR2 FQGNSA. This clonotype was recorded at least ten times. RNA transcripts gave rise to amplified TCR beta CDR3 regions. The HTBI primer set was used in a first-round RT-PCR of the TCR CDR3. TCRdb called the multiplex PCR reads again in MiXCR, with one record for every CDR3 protein. The repertoire has over 700,000 distinct CDR3 sequences, 38% of them found once; the top ten carry about 9%.

Sequenced: blood. The chain links TRBV7-2 to TRBJ2-7, with D possibly matching TRBD1 (5 bases). This receptor was taken from a man aged 18 to 30 with Graves' hyperthyroidism. In nucleotides, the CDR3 is TGTGCCAGCAGCCCGACAGTTAACTACGAGCAGTACTTC. It specifies CASSPTVNYEQYF.